Presented here are 19 T cell receptor beta chains from one specimen sequenced in a study of T cells after yellow fever vaccination (dated by TCRdb to about 2019). What the treatment or condition label conveys for this sample: live attenuated yellow fever vaccine strain. The library was built by means of 5' RACE. The instrument given in TCRdb is Illumina NovaSeq 6000. In TCRdb, the public reads were trimmed at Q25 with fastp and aligned with MiXCR, with productive beta chains retained. Rows with one shared CDR3 protein collapse into an entry with the most common genes and DNA. Present in this sample are 250,000 to 300,000 distinct CDR3 sequences, about 5.2% of which were seen just once. Together, the top ten hold around 3.5% of the sample. Sequencing was performed on CD4+ T cells sorted from PBMCs, taken on the day of the yellow fever booster vaccination. The receptors originated from a young man who received the YFV17D yellow fever vaccine.

The table lists this clonotype with a few counts. The gene calls are TRBV4-1 and TRBJ2-1; 9 bases map to TRBD2. This CDR3 comprises 17 residues. The germline V gene has CDR1 MGHRA and CDR2 YSYEKL. The trim removed 4 bases at V and 4 bases at J, leaving 11 bases unmatched. The CDR3 DNA follows: TGCGCCAGCAGCCCCCCCTGGTCTAGCGGGGTATACAATGAGCAGTTCTTC. Translation gives CASSPPWSSGVYNEQFF.

The V gene is TRBV18, the J gene TRBJ2-1; 8 bases fit TRBD1. Germline CDR1 reads KGHSH; CDR2 reads LQKENI. CDR3 length equals 14 residues. V dropped 3 bases and J dropped 5; count of bases not matched to a gene: 3. Here the CDR3 DNA reads TGTGCCAGCTCACCCGGGACAGGCCACAATGAGCAGTTCTTC. This codes for CASSPGTGHNEQFF.

The V gene is TRBV29-1, the J gene TRBJ2-3; 9 nucleotides match TRBD2. CDR1 SQVTM and CDR2 ANQGSEA come from the germline V gene. The CDR3 extends over 14 amino acids. V lost 4 bases and J lost 0; bases outside the gene matches: 2. In nucleotides, the CDR3 is TGCAGCGTTGTGGGACTAGCTAGCACAGATACGCAGTATTTT. It specifies CSVVGLASTDTQYF.

This clonotype occurred a few times. The chain has TRBV6-2 or TRBV6-3 and TRBJ1-1; the D gene is possibly TRBD1 (5 bases). The germline V gene has CDR1 MNHEY and CDR2 SVGEGT. The CDR3 has 14 residues. Trimming removed 6 bases from V and 0 bases from J, with 11 bases in between. DNA for the CDR3: TGTGCCAGCAGGAATGGGGCTTTGAACACTGAAGCTTTCTTT. The encoded protein is CASRNGALNTEAFF.

This clonotype was counted a few times. The V gene is TRBV19, the J gene TRBJ2-2; D might be TRBD1 (7 bases). Germline V lookup: CDR1 LNHDA, CDR2 SQIVND (reference sequence). The CDR3 totals 15 residues. Between the trimmed V and J ends, which lost 6 bases and 6 bases, there was a span of 17 bases. The CDR3 DNA follows: TGTGCCAGTAGCTCAGGGGGGCTAGTCCCCGGGGAGCTGTTTTTT. Amino acids: CASSSGGLVPGELFF. The variable domain in full, completed from reference TRBV19 and TRBJ2-2, reads DGGITQSPKYLFRKEGQNVTLSCEQNLNHDAMYWYRQDPGQGLRLIYYSQIVNDFQKGDIAEGYSVSREKKESFPLTVTSAQKNPTAFYLCASSSGGLVPGELFFGEGSRLTVL.

This clonotype has a count of ten or more. V is TRBV5-1 and J is TRBJ2-5; TRBD2 agrees at 14 bases. J was trimmed by 3 bases and V by 4 bases; bases with no gene match: 5. This CDR3 has 16 residues. Per germline, CDR1 SGHRS and CDR2 YFSETQ. CDR3 loop: CASSRGTSGGEETQYF. The CDR3 nucleotides read TGCGCCAGCAGCCGAGGGACTAGCGGGGGTGAAGAGACCCAGTACTTC.

J is TRBJ1-2 and V is TRBV11-2; possible D gene TRBD1, 6 bases. CDR1 and CDR2 (germline): SGHAT, FQNNGV. The CDR3 runs 19 residues. Trimming took off 5 bases at V and 0 bases at J, with 25 bases between the two ends. Here the CDR3 DNA reads TGTGCCAGCAGCCCTAACAGGGCAGCGTGGGGCGTTACTAACTATGGCTACACCTTC. This gives the protein CASSPNRAAWGVTNYGYTF.

There are many counts of this clonotype. The gene calls are TRBV7-8 and TRBJ1-5; D is unclear. This CDR3 spans 13 amino acids. Germline CDR1 is SGHVS and CDR2 is FQNEAQ. V lost 4 bases and J 7 bases, leaving 11 bases between the germline ends. CDR3 nucleotide sequence: TGTGCCAGCAGCTCCTCCAGCTTGCAGCCCCAGCATTTT. This encodes CASSSSSLQPQHF.

The chain carries TRBV28 and TRBJ1-2, with D possibly matching TRBD1 (5 bases). This CDR3 is 14 amino acids long. Germline-derived CDR1 and CDR2 are MDHEN and SYDVKM. The V end was cut by 4 bases, the J end by 4 bases, with 13 bases between. DNA for the CDR3: TGTGCCAGCAGTTGGGGGTGGGTCGGCTATGGCTACACCTTC. This sequence encodes CASSWGWVGYGYTF.

This clonotype appeared many times. This chain joins TRBV6-5 and TRBJ1-2; D gene uncertain. Germline assignment: CDR1 MNHEY and CDR2 SVGAGI. The CDR3 has 14 amino acids. V was shortened by 0 bases and J by 4 bases, with 9 bases between the two germline ends. CDR3 nucleotides: TGTGCCAGCAGTTACTCGCAACAGCTCTATGGCTACACCTTC. This codes for CASSYSQQLYGYTF.

The chain has TRBV5-1 and TRBJ2-3; 7 bases align to TRBD1. Germline CDR1 and CDR2: SGHRS and YFSETQ. V dropped 4 bases and J dropped 2; count of bases not matched to a gene: 4. The CDR3 is 14 amino acids. CDR3 sequence: CASSTGTATDTQYF. The CDR3 nucleotides are TGCGCCAGCAGCACCGGGACAGCCACAGATACGCAGTATTTT.

The chain joins TRBV11-2 to TRBJ2-4; 9 bases fit TRBD1. Germline lookup yields CDR1 SGHAT and CDR2 FQNNGV. The CDR3 consists of 15 residues. Trimming cost V 1 base and J 6 bases; bases outside gene matches: 4. CDR3 nucleotide sequence: TGTGCCAGCAGCTTAGCCACAGGGGGCCTAAACATTCAGTACTTC. It is translated as CASSLATGGLNIQYF.

This clonotype came up a few times. This chain uses TRBV9 with TRBJ2-7; D is uncertain. Germline V gives CDR1 SGDLS, CDR2 YYNGEE. The CDR3 covers 15 residues. Trimming removed 0 bases at V and 0 bases at J, with 10 bases between. CDR3 in amino acids: CASSVDSQYSYEQYF. CDR3 coding DNA: TGTGCCAGCAGCGTAGATTCCCAATACTCCTACGAGCAGTACTTC.

This clonotype has a handful of counts. The chain is built from TRBV5-1 and TRBJ1-1, with TRBD1 matching 8 bases. Germline lookup yields CDR1 SGHRS and CDR2 YFSETQ. J was trimmed by 11 bases and V by 4 bases; bases with no gene match: 7. The CDR3 has 12 amino acids. The CDR3 DNA reads as TGCGCCAGCAGCAATGCGACAGGGGTCGCTTTCTTT. Amino acids: CASSNATGVAFF.

This clonotype came up many times. The CDR3 spells CASSPLASVEETQYF. DNA for the CDR3: TGTGCCAGCAGCCCATTGGCTAGCGTGGAAGAGACCCAGTACTTC. This chain joins TRBV6-5 and TRBJ2-5; perhaps TRBD2 as D (6 bases). The CDR3 has 15 amino acids. CDR1 and CDR2 from the germline V gene are MNHEY and SVGAGI. The V end was cut by 6 bases, the J end by 3 bases, with 17 bases between.

The sample holds a few counts of this clonotype. The chain has TRBV12-5 and TRBJ2-1; possibly TRBD1 or TRBD2 for D (5 bases each). This CDR3 is 15 amino acids long. V dropped 4 bases and J dropped 12 bases, with 22 bases sitting between them. The germline V gene has CDR1 LGHNT and CDR2 FRNRAP. Here the CDR3 reads CASGSAGTPVYVQFF. As DNA, the CDR3 is TGTGCTAGTGGTTCGGCCGGGACCCCCGTGTATGTGCAGTTCTTC.

This clonotype has a count of ten or more. This rearrangement joins TRBV5-1 to TRBJ2-7, with no clear D. Germline V gene sequence: CDR1 SGHRS, CDR2 YFSETQ. V was shortened by 3 bases and J by 2 bases, with 9 bases between the two germline ends. The CDR3 totals 13 residues. The CDR3 loop is CASSSRVPYEQYV. The CDR3 DNA sequence: TGCGCCAGCAGCTCTCGGGTTCCCTACGAGCAGTACGTC.

This clonotype was seen many times. CDR3 loop: CSVEEMGSGELFF. As DNA, the CDR3 is TGCAGCGTTGAAGAGATGGGGTCCGGGGAGCTGTTTTTT. This rearrangement joins TRBV29-1 to TRBJ2-2; D call uncertain. The CDR3 length is 13 residues. The V and J ends lost 0 bases and 6 bases respectively, with 8 bases between them. Germline V lookup: CDR1 SQVTM, CDR2 ANQGSEA.

The rearrangement joins TRBV12-3 or TRBV12-4 to TRBJ2-6; the D gene is possibly TRBD2 (6 bases). The CDR3 length is 15 residues. The V end lost 6 bases, the J end lost 1 base, and 10 bases lay between the germline ends. Written as DNA, the CDR3 is TGTGCCAGCAGCCCCGCGGGGTCTGGGGCCAACGTCCTGACTTTC. Amino acids: CASSPAGSGANVLTF.